These T cell receptor beta chains were read from a single sample in a study of T cell repertoires in aging, cancer and after chemotherapy. MiXCR, applied by TCRdb to the multiplex PCR reads, yields one record per CDR3 protein. This sample has around 8,600 distinct CDR3 sequences, with 20% to 25% found just once. The source material was blood. Receptor source: a human donor with a blood cancer. The donor label of this sample is uncertain. Each CDR3 is given with its conserved first and last residue. A D gene is named only where the DNA matches it firmly. Clone size is stated in some rows and not others, as once, few, many or a class when expanded.

v_gene	d_gene	abundance	j_gene	CDR3aa	CDR3nt
TRBV30	-	-	TRBJ1-1	CAWRKDLENTEAFF	TGTGCCTGGAGGAAAGACCTGGAGAACACTGAAGCTTTCTTT
TRBV5-1	TRBD2	-	TRBJ2-2	CASSLALAANTGELFF	TGCGCCAGCAGCTTGGCGCTAGCGGCGAACACCGGGGAGCTGTTTTTT
TRBV29-1	-	large	TRBJ2-3	CSVEYSTDTQYF	TGCAGCGTTGAATACAGCACAGATACGCAGTATTTT
TRBV12-3/TRBV12-4	TRBD1	medium-sized	TRBJ2-2	CASSSDRGFTGELFF	TGTGCCAGCAGTTCGGACAGGGGGTTCACCGGGGAGCTGTTTTTT
TRBV7-6	-	-	TRBJ1-1	CASSLKRSRSEVGRTNTEAFF	TGTGCCAGCAGCTTAAAAAGGTCACGATCGGAAGTAGGGAGGACGAACACTGAAGCTTTCTTT
TRBV6-1	-	medium-sized	TRBJ1-5	CASSEPVQGLNQPQHF	TGTGCCAGCAGTGAACCCGTCCAGGGTTTGAATCAGCCCCAGCATTTT
TRBV6-5	TRBD2	medium-sized	TRBJ2-5	CASTYRGRFSQETQYF	TGTGCCAGCACCTATCGCGGGAGGTTCTCCCAAGAGACCCAGTACTTC
TRBV6-1	TRBD2	medium-sized	TRBJ2-5	CASSDGLAQETQYF	TGTGCCAGCAGCGACGGACTAGCTCAAGAGACCCAGTACTTC
TRBV30	-	few	TRBJ2-1	CAWSGGSYNEQFF	TGTGCCTGGTCGGGGGGCAGCTACAATGAGCAGTTCTTC
TRBV5-1	-	-	TRBJ2-1	CASRITGRTSYEQFF	TGCGCCAGCAGAATCACCGGGAGAACTTCATATGAGCAGTTCTTC
TRBV6-5	-	medium-sized	TRBJ1-2	CASTNTGTAVTGYTF	TGTGCCAGCACCAATACCGGGACCGCCGTCACTGGCTACACCTTC
TRBV19	-	medium-sized	TRBJ1-2	CASSIGSFYGYTF	TGTGCCAGTAGTATAGGGTCCTTCTATGGCTACACCTTC
TRBV5-1	TRBD2	-	TRBJ2-1	CASSLAGTSGRNEQFF	TGCGCCAGCAGCTTGGCCGGGACTAGCGGGAGAAATGAGCAGTTCTTC
TRBV10-1	TRBD1	-	TRBJ2-1	CASSRQGAGFNEQFF	TGCGCCAGCAGCCGACAGGGGGCCGGTTTCAATGAGCAGTTCTTC
TRBV15	-	few	TRBJ1-2	CATSRDVERNYGYTF	TGTGCCACCAGCAGAGATGTGGAGAGGAACTATGGCTACACCTTC
TRBV5-6	-	medium-sized	TRBJ2-6	CASSWGKGPGVLTF	TGTGCCAGCAGCTGGGGTAAAGGGCCGGGAGTCCTGACTTTC
TRBV7-9	-	-	TRBJ2-3	CASSFLRDTDTQYF	TGTGCCAGCAGCTTCCTACGGGACACAGATACGCAGTATTTT
TRBV4-1	-	-	TRBJ1-1	CASSPNRGQGRTEAFF	TGCGCCAGCAGCCCGAACCGGGGGCAGGGGCGAACTGAAGCTTTCTTT
TRBV5-4	TRBD2	many	TRBJ2-3	CASVIRGAGREGDTQYF	TGTGCCAGCGTGATCAGGGGCGCGGGGCGGGAGGGCGATACGCAGTATTTT
TRBV15	-	-	TRBJ2-1	CATSRDRPAPYNEQFF	TGTGCCACCAGCAGAGATCGACCAGCTCCCTACAATGAGCAGTTCTTC
TRBV12-3/TRBV12-4	TRBD1	-	TRBJ1-6	CASSPPGTVNSPLHF	TGTGCCAGCAGTCCCCCCGGGACAGTGAATTCACCCCTCCACTTT
TRBV11-2	-	-	TRBJ2-7	CASSLDRRDVEQYF	TGTGCCAGCAGCTTAGATCGGCGGGACGTCGAGCAGTACTTC
TRBV18	-	few	TRBJ2-1	CASSPPSSGFGNEQFF	TGTGCCAGCTCACCACCGAGTTCGGGGTTCGGGAATGAGCAGTTCTTC
TRBV30	-	many	TRBJ1-4	CAWSVLQANEKLFF	TGTGCCTGGAGTGTACTACAGGCGAATGAAAAACTGTTTTTT
TRBV19	-	medium-sized	TRBJ1-3	CASSTQGAGNTIYF	TGTGCCAGTAGTACACAGGGCGCTGGAAACACCATATATTTT
TRBV15	-	few	TRBJ2-7	CATSRPGKINPYEQYF	TGTGCCACCAGCAGACCGGGGAAAATTAATCCCTACGAGCAGTACTTC
TRBV29-1	TRBD1	medium-sized	TRBJ1-2	CSVAGDRGLLYGYTF	TGCAGCGTTGCTGGGGACAGGGGGCTCCTCTATGGCTACACCTTC
TRBV4-1	-	-	TRBJ2-1	CASSQEASRGNEQFF	TGCGCCAGCAGCCAAGAGGCTAGCAGGGGCAATGAGCAGTTCTTC
TRBV27	TRBD1	few	TRBJ1-1	CASSTGTYPNTEAFF	TGTGCCAGCTCGACAGGGACCTACCCGAACACTGAAGCTTTCTTT
TRBV7-2	TRBD1	-	TRBJ1-6	CASSSRGDRGLSPLHF	TGTGCCAGCAGCTCGAGGGGGGACAGGGGGCTATCACCCCTCCACTTT
TRBV7-9	TRBD1	few	TRBJ2-7	CASSLSPGTGAYEQYF	TGCGCCAGCAGTCTCTCGCCCGGGACAGGGGCCTACGAGCAGTACTTC
TRBV6-5	-	medium-sized	TRBJ2-5	CASSYSAVQETQYF	TGTGCCAGCAGTTATTCAGCGGTCCAAGAGACCCAGTACTTC
TRBV20-1	TRBD1	few	TRBJ1-2	CSASHTGGGYGYTF	TGCAGTGCTAGTCACACAGGGGGCGGCTATGGCTACACCTTC
TRBV7-2	TRBD2	-	TRBJ2-2	CATRVAGTGELFF	TGTGCCACCCGGGTAGCGGGCACCGGGGAGCTGTTTTTT
TRBV19	-	medium-sized	TRBJ2-5	CASGFETQYF	TGTGCCAGCGGTTTCGAGACCCAGTACTTC
TRBV12-3/TRBV12-4	TRBD1	many	TRBJ2-5	CATVTQGEQTQYF	TGTGCCACCGTTACACAGGGGGAACAGACCCAGTACTTC
TRBV29-1	-	medium-sized	TRBJ2-1	CSAIQGNYNEQFF	TGCAGCGCTATACAGGGCAACTACAATGAGCAGTTCTTC
TRBV6-2/TRBV6-3	-	once	TRBJ1-2	CASRSVGGRYGYTF	TGCGCCAGCCGATCTGTAGGCGGCCGGTATGGCTACACCTTC
TRBV27	-	few	TRBJ1-4	CASRASNEKLFF	TGTGCCAGCAGGGCTAGTAATGAAAAACTGTTTTTT
TRBV19	TRBD2	medium-sized	TRBJ2-1	CASSRTSGSYNEQFF	TGTGCCAGTAGTAGAACTAGCGGGAGTTACAATGAGCAGTTCTTC